A selection of T cell receptor beta chains follows, all from one sample in a study of blood T cell repertoires in COVID-19. Generated by immunoSEQ multiplex PCR, the TCRdb table keeps only in-frame clones and is missing some. The sample carries 50,000 to 70,000 clones, 80% to 95% recorded once. The sample comprised peripheral blood. These TCRs come from a man aged 55 to 70 with acute or convalescent COVID-19. Both conserved end residues are part of each CDR3. Fields, in order: J gene, V gene, clone size, D gene, CDR3 protein, CDR3 DNA. D genes are given only for firm matches. Clone sizes are given selectively: once, few, many, or a class where the clone is expanded.

TRBJ1-4 | TRBV18 | - | TRBD1 | CASSWGQDNEKLFF | TGTGCCAGCTCGTGGGGACAGGATAATGAAAAACTGTTTTTT
TRBJ1-5 | TRBV19 | - | - | CASSFPGANQPQHF | TGTGCCAGTAGTTTCCCAGGCGCCAATCAGCCCCAGCATTTT
TRBJ1-3 | TRBV19 | - | - | CASSNRDTSSGNTIYF | TGTGCCAGTAGCAACCGGGACACAAGCTCTGGAAACACCATATATTTT
TRBJ2-2 | TRBV30 | - | - | CARGGSNTGELFF | TGTGCCAGAGGGGGTTCGAACACCGGGGAGCTGTTTTTT
TRBJ2-1 | TRBV6-5 | - | TRBD2 | CASSTSGTSYNEQFF | TGTGCCAGCAGTACTAGCGGGACCTCCTACAATGAGCAGTTCTTC
TRBJ1-2 | TRBV9 | - | - | CASSVEDARGYGYTF | TGTGCCAGCAGCGTAGAAGACGCTCGGGGCTATGGCTACACCTTC
TRBJ1-3 | TRBV5-1 | once | TRBD1 | CASSLARGTGSSGNTIYF | TGCGCCAGCAGCTTGGCCCGGGGGACAGGTTCCTCTGGAAACACCATATATTTT
TRBJ1-1 | TRBV7-2 | - | - | CASSAQGGHTEAFF | TGTGCCAGCAGCGCACAAGGAGGGCACACTGAAGCTTTCTTT
TRBJ2-2 | TRBV30 | - | TRBD1 | CAWSDPDRGGTGELFF | TGTGCCTGGAGCGATCCAGACAGGGGCGGCACCGGGGAGCTGTTTTTT
TRBJ2-3 | TRBV9 | - | TRBD1 | CASSVGQGLDLTDTQYF | TGTGCCAGCAGCGTAGGACAGGGCCTGGACCTCACAGATACGCAGTATTTT
TRBJ2-5 | TRBV5-4 | - | TRBD1 | CASSSTTDRQGETQYF | TGTGCCAGCAGCTCGACGACGGACAGGCAGGGCGAGACCCAGTACTTC
TRBJ2-7 | TRBV7-8 | - | - | CASSAHQIRGEQYF | TGTGCCAGCAGCGCCCACCAGATTCGGGGAGAGCAGTACTTC
TRBJ1-1 | TRBV30 | - | - | CAWSSDLNTEAFF | TGTGCCTGGAGTAGCGACCTGAACACTGAAGCTTTCTTT
TRBJ2-1 | TRBV12-3/TRBV12-4 | - | - | CASSFGVRQFF | TGTGCCAGCAGTTTCGGTGTAAGGCAGTTCTTC
TRBJ1-4 | TRBV7-9 | few | - | CASSLTAPGGKLFF | TGTGCCAGCAGCTTAACCGCCCCGGGGGGAAAACTGTTTTTT
TRBJ2-1 | TRBV5-4 | - | - | CASKEGGYNEQFF | TGTGCCAGCAAGGAGGGGGGGTACAATGAGCAGTTCTTC
TRBJ2-2 | TRBV6-2/TRBV6-3 | - | TRBD2 | CASSLAGDTGELFF | TGTGCCAGCAGTTTAGCGGGAGACACCGGGGAGCTGTTTTTT
TRBJ1-6 | TRBV13 | - | - | CASTPRRVNSPLHF | TGTGCCAGCACCCCCCGCAGGGTAAATTCACCCCTCCACTTT
TRBJ2-7 | TRBV11-2 | - | TRBD1 | CASSLVPGQGSEQYF | TGTGCCAGCAGCTTAGTGCCGGGACAGGGCTCCGAGCAGTACTTC
TRBJ1-4 | TRBV5-4 | - | - | CASSSSWGDGEKLFF | TGTGCCAGCAGCTCGTCCTGGGGGGATGGTGAAAAACTGTTTTTT
TRBJ2-2 | TRBV7-2 | - | - | CASSTTVAGELFF | TGTGCCAGCAGCACCACGGTGGCCGGGGAGCTGTTTTTT
TRBJ2-1 | TRBV6-5 | - | TRBD2 | CASRDSGRNEQFF | TGTGCCAGCAGGGATAGCGGGAGAAATGAGCAGTTCTTC